A selection of T cell receptor beta chains follows, all from one sample in a study of identifying expanded T cells in peripheral blood. Sequencing used immunoSEQ multiplex PCR; TCRdb keeps in-frame clones, though not all of them. The table has 50,000 to 65,000 clones, roughly nine tenths seen once. The specimen sequenced was blood. These receptors all come from a person aged 18 to 75 in good health. Each CDR3 is given with its conserved first and last residue. Fields, in order: J gene, D gene, V gene, clone size, CDR3 length, CDR3 protein, CDR3 DNA. The D gene is left open where the match is weak. The size of a clone is reported for some rows only, either as once, few or many, or as a class for expanded clones.

TRBJ2-5	TRBD2	TRBV5-1	once	16	CASSLVLAGGRETQYF	TGCGCCAGCAGCTTGGTACTAGCGGGGGGAAGGGAGACCCAGTACTTC
TRBJ2-5	NA	TRBV10-1	NA	11	CAMSGGETQYF	TGCGCCATGAGTGGGGGGGAGACCCAGTACTTC
TRBJ1-1	NA	TRBV10-3	NA	16	CAISESTGRRNTEAFF	TGTGCCATCAGTGAGTCTACCGGACGACGGAACACTGAAGCTTTCTTT
TRBJ2-1	NA	TRBV21-1	few	14	CASSMLETLNEQFF	TGTGCCAGCAGCATGTTGGAGACTCTAAATGAGCAGTTCTTC
TRBJ2-7	TRBD1	TRBV7-2	NA	12	CASSSGQAKRYF	TGTGCCAGCAGCTCCGGACAGGCAAAACGGTACTTC
TRBJ1-3	NA	TRBV7-9	NA	16	CASSKRGPTSGNTIYF	TGTGCCAGCAGCAAGAGGGGACCGACCTCTGGAAACACCATATATTTT
TRBJ1-2	NA	TRBV18	NA	14	CASSKTDSFYGYTF	TGTGCCAGCTCAAAGACGGATTCCTTCTATGGCTACACCTTC
TRBJ2-1	TRBD2	TRBV5-4	NA	16	CASSSRTSGGADEQFF	TGTGCCAGCAGCTCTAGGACTAGCGGGGGGGCAGATGAGCAGTTCTTC
TRBJ1-2	NA	TRBV28	NA	14	CASSPGGTNYGYTF	TGTGCCAGCAGTCCCGGCGGCACTAACTATGGCTACACCTTC
TRBJ2-3	NA	TRBV9	NA	11	CASSVGDTQYF	TGTGCCAGCAGCGTTGGAGATACGCAGTATTTT
TRBJ2-3	NA	TRBV7-9	NA	13	CASSLVGVDTQYF	TGTGCCAGCAGCTTAGTAGGGGTAGATACGCAGTATTTT
TRBJ1-4	NA	TRBV5-8	NA	15	CASSLGGGTNEKLFF	TGTGCCAGCAGCTTGGGAGGCGGAACTAATGAAAAACTGTTTTTT
TRBJ2-1	NA	TRBV6-1	NA	13	CASSDSDYNEQFF	TGTGCCAGCAGTGATTCTGACTACAATGAGCAGTTCTTC
TRBJ1-4	NA	TRBV5-1	NA	15	CASSPGTPADEKLFF	TGCGCCAGCAGCCCGGGGACACCGGCGGATGAAAAACTGTTTTTT
TRBJ2-7	NA	TRBV25-1	NA	11	CASSAHYEQYF	TGTGCCAGCAGTGCCCACTACGAGCAGTACTTC
TRBJ1-1	NA	TRBV29-1	NA	14	CSVSQGGVNTEAFF	TGCAGCGTGAGCCAGGGCGGAGTGAACACTGAAGCTTTCTTT
TRBJ2-1	NA	TRBV6-4	once	16	CASSREEGGAYNEQFF	TGTGCCAGCAGTCGGGAGGAGGGGGGGGCCTACAATGAGCAGTTCTTC
TRBJ2-7	TRBD1	TRBV19	NA	15	CASSIRTGGYYEQYF	TGTGCCAGTAGTATACGAACAGGGGGCTACTACGAGCAGTACTTC
TRBJ1-3	NA	TRBV2	NA	16	CASFDGRWGSRNTIYF	TGTGCCAGCTTTGATGGAAGGTGGGGTTCTAGAAACACCATATATTTT
TRBJ2-5	NA	TRBV6-4	NA	13	CASSVPDQETQYF	TGTGCCAGCAGTGTTCCAGATCAAGAGACCCAGTACTTC
TRBJ2-3	NA	TRBV5-1	NA	16	CASSLGRGLLADTQYF	TGCGCCAGCAGCCTCGGTCGGGGTTTACTGGCAGATACGCAGTATTTT
TRBJ2-2	NA	TRBV7-3	NA	14	CASGPGRKTGELFF	TGTGCCAGCGGTCCAGGAAGGAAAACCGGGGAGCTGTTTTTT
TRBJ2-5	TRBD2	TRBV27	NA	15	CASSSDLAGGETQYF	TGTGCCAGCAGCTCCGATCTAGCGGGGGGGGAGACCCAGTACTTC
TRBJ1-5	NA	TRBV6-1	once	15	CASSENKGLNQPQHF	TGTGCCAGCAGTGAAAACAAGGGGCTCAATCAGCCCCAGCATTTT
TRBJ1-1	NA	TRBV25-1	NA	13	CASKEEGRTEAFF	TGTGCCAGCAAGGAGGAAGGGAGGACTGAAGCTTTCTTT
TRBJ1-2	TRBD1	TRBV7-6	NA	13	CASSPQQGAGYTF	TGTGCCAGCAGCCCCCAACAGGGGGCTGGCTACACCTTC
TRBJ2-7	TRBD2	TRBV5-1	NA	21	CASSFATKLAGGPGRAYEQYF	TGCGCCAGCAGCTTCGCTACAAAACTAGCGGGAGGACCGGGGAGGGCCTACGAGCAGTACTTC
TRBJ1-1	NA	TRBV19	NA	17	CASSMSTRLRMNTEAFF	TGTGCCAGTAGTATGTCGACCAGGCTAAGGATGAACACTGAAGCTTTCTTT
TRBJ1-2	TRBD1	TRBV10-3	NA	14	CAISPGQGARGYTF	TGTGCCATCAGCCCGGGACAGGGGGCGCGAGGCTACACCTTC
TRBJ2-5	NA	TRBV30	few	12	CAWSPGGETQYF	TGTGCCTGGAGTCCAGGAGGAGAGACCCAGTACTTC
TRBJ2-7	TRBD1	TRBV6-1	NA	15	CASRGQGLISYEQYF	TGTGCCAGCCGAGGACAGGGGCTAATCTCCTACGAGCAGTACTTC
TRBJ2-5	TRBD2	TRBV2	once	18	CASSERVLAGGFRETQYF	TGTGCCAGCAGTGAAAGGGTGCTAGCGGGGGGGTTTAGGGAGACCCAGTACTTC
TRBJ2-5	NA	TRBV19	NA	13	CASSIGVQETQYF	TGTGCCAGTAGTATAGGGGTACAAGAGACCCAGTACTTC
TRBJ1-3	NA	TRBV5-1	NA	10	CASSYSEQNF	TGCGCCAGCAGCTACTCCGAACAGAATTTT
TRBJ2-6	NA	TRBV6-6	NA	16	CASTERGFSGANVLTF	TGTGCCAGCACAGAAAGGGGATTCTCTGGGGCCAACGTCCTGACTTTC
TRBJ1-2	NA	TRBV7-2	NA	14	CASSPESGFGGYTF	TGTGCCAGCAGCCCGGAATCGGGGTTCGGAGGCTACACCTTC
TRBJ2-3	TRBD2	TRBV9	NA	16	CASSVPKRGGTDTQYF	TGTGCCAGCAGCGTCCCCAAGCGGGGGGGCACAGATACGCAGTATTTT
TRBJ2-1	NA	TRBV29-1	NA	11	CSVDRGGEQFF	TGCAGCGTTGACAGGGGAGGTGAGCAGTTCTTC
TRBJ2-3	NA	TRBV5-6	NA	12	CASSSGTSTQYF	TGTGCCAGCAGCTCCGGGACAAGTACGCAGTATTTT
TRBJ1-2	TRBD1	TRBV7-9	NA	18	CASSRLTGGLPPQGGYTF	TGTGCCAGCAGTCGCCTGACAGGGGGCCTGCCCCCCCAAGGTGGCTACACCTTC
TRBJ2-3	NA	TRBV28	NA	13	CASTRAGADTQYF	TGTGCCAGCACCAGGGCGGGGGCGGATACGCAGTATTTT
TRBJ1-3	NA	TRBV28	NA	13	CASRRGLGNTIYF	TGTGCCAGCAGGAGGGGCCTTGGAAACACCATATATTTT
TRBJ2-7	TRBD1	TRBV7-8	NA	14	CASSPGTGGYEQYF	TGTGCCAGCAGCCCGGGGACAGGCGGCTACGAGCAGTACTTC
TRBJ1-5	NA	TRBV28	NA	13	CASSLNGYWPQHF	TGTGCCAGCAGTTTAAACGGGTACTGGCCCCAGCATTTT
TRBJ2-7	NA	TRBV28	NA	13	CASQPPVTYEQYF	TGTGCCAGCCAGCCCCCAGTCACCTACGAGCAGTACTTC
TRBJ2-7	TRBD1	TRBV28	NA	14	CASSLGQGSYEQYF	TGTGCCAGCAGTTTGGGACAGGGCTCCTACGAGCAGTACTTC
TRBJ2-3	NA	TRBV5-6	NA	13	CASSLGGTDTQYF	TGTGCCAGCAGCTTGGGTGGCACAGATACGCAGTATTTT
TRBJ2-5	TRBD2	TRBV6-1	NA	17	CASSGGAGGALQETQYF	TGTGCCAGCAGTGGCGGGGCGGGAGGCGCCCTGCAAGAGACCCAGTACTTC
TRBJ2-3	NA	TRBV6-6	few	13	CASSWDSTDTQYF	TGTGCCAGCAGTTGGGACAGCACAGATACGCAGTATTTT
TRBJ2-3	NA	TRBV7-3	NA	15	CASSLASGFTDTQYF	TGTGCCAGCAGCTTAGCAAGCGGGTTCACAGATACGCAGTATTTT